The entry below gives a single T cell receptor (beta chain) sequence along with its context. The data were produced by immunoSEQ multiplex PCR, yet TCRdb's version contains in-frame clones alone and is incomplete. The data contain under 150,000 clones, over 75% of them singletons. The data originate from a study of control samples from healthy donors and cancer patients. The CDR3 is made up of 14 amino acids. Germline loops: CDR1 SNHLY, CDR2 FYNNEI. V lost 2 bases and J lost 8, with 15 bases in between. The chain carries TRBV2 and TRBJ1-2; TRBD1 might be the D (5 bases). The TCR sequence derives from a man aged 40-49 years in good health. The sequenced sample consisted of blood. The CDR3 region is CASSERDRHGGYTF. For the CDR3, the DNA is TGTGCCAGCAGTGAAAGAGACAGACACGGGGGCTACACCTTC.